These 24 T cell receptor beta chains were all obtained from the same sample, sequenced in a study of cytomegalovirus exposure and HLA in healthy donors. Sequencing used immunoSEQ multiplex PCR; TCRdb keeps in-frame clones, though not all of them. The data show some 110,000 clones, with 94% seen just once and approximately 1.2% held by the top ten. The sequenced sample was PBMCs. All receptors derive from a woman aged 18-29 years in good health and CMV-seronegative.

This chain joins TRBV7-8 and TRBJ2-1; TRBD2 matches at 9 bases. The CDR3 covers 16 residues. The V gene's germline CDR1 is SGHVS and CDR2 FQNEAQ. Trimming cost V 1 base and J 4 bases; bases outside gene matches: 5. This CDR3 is CASSLGLAGSYNEQFF. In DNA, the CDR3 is TGTGCCAGCAGCTTAGGGCTAGCGGGGTCGTACAATGAGCAGTTCTTC.

CDR3 residues: CASSSTRTWNTGELFF. CDR3 in DNA: TGTGCCAGCAGCTCAACCCGGACTTGGAACACCGGGGAGCTGTTTTTT. V and J are TRBV5-6 and TRBJ2-2; D possibly corresponds to TRBD2 (5 bases). Trimming pared 3 bases from V and 1 base from J, leaving 13 bases between. Per germline, CDR1 SGHDT and CDR2 YYEEEE. The CDR3 is 16 residues long. The variable domain in full, with the rest retrieved from reference TRBV5-6 and TRBJ2-2, is DAGVTQSPTHLIKTRGQQVTLRCSPKSGHDTVSWYQQALGQGPQFIFQYYEEEERQRGNFPDRFSGHQFPNYSSELNVNALLLGDSALYLCASSSTRTWNTGELFFGEGSRLTVL.

In DNA form, the CDR3 reads TGCGCCAGCAGCCTGTCCGGGGTGATGGCCGAGACCCAGTACTTC. It codes for CASSLSGVMAETQYF. This chain uses TRBV4-1 with TRBJ2-5; D is possibly TRBD2 (5 bases). The V end was cut by 4 bases, the J end by 5 bases, with 17 bases between. The CDR3 has 15 amino acids. The germline V gene has CDR1 MGHRA and CDR2 YSYEKL.

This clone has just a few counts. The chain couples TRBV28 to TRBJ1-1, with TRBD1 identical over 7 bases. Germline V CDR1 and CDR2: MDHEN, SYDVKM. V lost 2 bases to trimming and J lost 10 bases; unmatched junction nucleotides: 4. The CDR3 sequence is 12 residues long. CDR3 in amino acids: CASSLNRGVAFF. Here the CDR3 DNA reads TGTGCCAGCAGTTTAAACAGGGGTGTAGCTTTCTTT.

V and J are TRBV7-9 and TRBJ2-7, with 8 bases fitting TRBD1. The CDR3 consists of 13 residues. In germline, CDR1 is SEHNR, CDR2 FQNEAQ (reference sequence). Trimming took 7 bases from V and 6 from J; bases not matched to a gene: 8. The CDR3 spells CASMQGALSEQYF. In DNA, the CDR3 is TGTGCCAGCATGCAGGGGGCTTTGAGCGAGCAGTACTTC.

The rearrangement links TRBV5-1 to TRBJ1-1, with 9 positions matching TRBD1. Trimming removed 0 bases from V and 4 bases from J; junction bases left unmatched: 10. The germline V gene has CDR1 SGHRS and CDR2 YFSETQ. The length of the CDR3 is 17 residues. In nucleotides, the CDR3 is TGCGCCAGCAGCTTGGAGCCTATACAGGGGGCTTCCACTGAAGCTTTCTTT. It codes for CASSLEPIQGASTEAFF.

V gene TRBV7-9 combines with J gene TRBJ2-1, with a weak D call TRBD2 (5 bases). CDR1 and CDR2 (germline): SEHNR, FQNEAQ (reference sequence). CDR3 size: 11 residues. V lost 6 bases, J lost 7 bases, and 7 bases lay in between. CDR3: CASRLGNEQFF. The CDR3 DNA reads TGTGCCAGCAGACTAGGTAATGAGCAGTTCTTC.

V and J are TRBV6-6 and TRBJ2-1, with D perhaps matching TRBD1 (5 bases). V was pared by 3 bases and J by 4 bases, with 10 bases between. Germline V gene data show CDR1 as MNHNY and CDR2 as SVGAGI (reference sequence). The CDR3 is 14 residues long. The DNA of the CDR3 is TGTGCCAGCAGTTATTTAGGGGAATACAATGAGCAGTTCTTC. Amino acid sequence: CASSYLGEYNEQFF.

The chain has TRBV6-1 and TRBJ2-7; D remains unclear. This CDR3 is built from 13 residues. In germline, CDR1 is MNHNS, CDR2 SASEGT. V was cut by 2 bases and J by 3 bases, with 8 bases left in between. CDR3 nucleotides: TGTGCCAGCAGTGAAATCCCAGGCTACGAGCAGTACTTC. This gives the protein CASSEIPGYEQYF.

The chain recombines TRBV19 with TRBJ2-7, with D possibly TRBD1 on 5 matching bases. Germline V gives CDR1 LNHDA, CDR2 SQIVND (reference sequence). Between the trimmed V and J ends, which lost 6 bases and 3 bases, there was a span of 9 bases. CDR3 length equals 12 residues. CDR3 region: CASRGRDYEQYF. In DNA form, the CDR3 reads TGTGCCAGTAGGGGCAGGGACTACGAGCAGTACTTC.

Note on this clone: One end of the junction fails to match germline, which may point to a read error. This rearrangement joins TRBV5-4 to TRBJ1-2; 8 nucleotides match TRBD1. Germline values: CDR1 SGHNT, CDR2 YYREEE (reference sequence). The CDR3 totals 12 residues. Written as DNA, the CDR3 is TGTGCCAGCAGCTTGGAGGACAGGGAGTTCCTCTTC. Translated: CASSLEDREFLF.

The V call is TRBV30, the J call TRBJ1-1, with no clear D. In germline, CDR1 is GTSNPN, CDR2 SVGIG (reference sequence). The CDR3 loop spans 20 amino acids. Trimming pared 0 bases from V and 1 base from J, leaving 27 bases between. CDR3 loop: CAWSVHGSVAVGSQNTEAFF. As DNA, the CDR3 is TGTGCCTGGAGTGTACACGGGTCAGTGGCGGTTGGGAGTCAGAACACTGAAGCTTTCTTT. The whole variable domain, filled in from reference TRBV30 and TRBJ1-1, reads SQTIHQWPATLVQPVGSPLSLECTVEGTSNPNLYWYRQAAGRGLQLLFYSVGIGQISSEVPQNLSASRPQDRQFILSSKKLLLSDSGFYLCAWSVHGSVAVGSQNTEAFFGQGTRLTVV.

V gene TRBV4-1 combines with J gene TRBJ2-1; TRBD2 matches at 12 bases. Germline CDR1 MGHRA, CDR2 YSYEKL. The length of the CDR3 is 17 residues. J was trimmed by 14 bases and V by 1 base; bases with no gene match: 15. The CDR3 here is CASSQAASASGRDVEFF. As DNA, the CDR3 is TGCGCCAGCAGCCAAGCGGCGTCGGCTAGCGGGAGGGACGTGGAGTTCTTC.

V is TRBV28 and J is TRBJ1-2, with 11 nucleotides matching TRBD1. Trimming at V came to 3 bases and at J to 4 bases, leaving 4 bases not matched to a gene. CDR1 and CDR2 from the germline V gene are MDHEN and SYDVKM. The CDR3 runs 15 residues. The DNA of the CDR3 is TGTGCCAGCAGTTTTCGGGGACAGGGGGGCTATGGCTACACCTTC. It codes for CASSFRGQGGYGYTF.

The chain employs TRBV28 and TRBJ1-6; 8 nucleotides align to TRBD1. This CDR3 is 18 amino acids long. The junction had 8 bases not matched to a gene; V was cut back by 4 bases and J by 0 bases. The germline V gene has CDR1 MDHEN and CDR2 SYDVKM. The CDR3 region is CASSSQGQAGSYNSPLHF. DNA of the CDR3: TGTGCCAGCAGTTCCCAGGGACAGGCAGGCTCCTATAATTCACCCCTCCACTTT.

The DNA for the CDR3 is TGCGCCAGCAGCCACGGGCGGGGGGGCCTAGAGACCCAGTACTTC. Its translation: CASSHGRGGLETQYF. The V and J genes are TRBV4-1 and TRBJ2-5; 9 bases map to TRBD2. The CDR3 covers 15 residues. Trimming at V came to 3 bases and at J to 4 bases, leaving 6 bases not matched to a gene. Germline V CDR1 and CDR2: MGHRA, YSYEKL.

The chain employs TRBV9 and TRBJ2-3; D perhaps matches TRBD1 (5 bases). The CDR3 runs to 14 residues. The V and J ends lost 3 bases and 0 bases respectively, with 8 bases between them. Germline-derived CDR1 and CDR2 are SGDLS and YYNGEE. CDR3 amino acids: CASSARQSTDTQYF. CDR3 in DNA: TGTGCCAGCAGCGCGCGACAGAGCACAGATACGCAGTATTTT.

Here the CDR3 DNA reads TGCGCCAGCAGCGGAAACGCAGGGAACACCGGGGAGCTGTTTTTT. Residues: CASSGNAGNTGELFF. The V and J genes are TRBV4-1 and TRBJ2-2; D not certain. V gave up 5 bases and J gave up 1 base, with 11 bases separating them. There are 15 residues in the CDR3. CDR1 and CDR2 (germline): MGHRA, YSYEKL.

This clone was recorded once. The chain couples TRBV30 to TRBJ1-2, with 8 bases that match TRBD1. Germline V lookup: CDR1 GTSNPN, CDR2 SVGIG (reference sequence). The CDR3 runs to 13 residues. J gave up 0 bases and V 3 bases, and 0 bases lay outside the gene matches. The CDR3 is CAWRGQANYGYTF. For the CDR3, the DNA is TGTGCCTGGAGGGGACAGGCTAACTATGGCTACACCTTC.

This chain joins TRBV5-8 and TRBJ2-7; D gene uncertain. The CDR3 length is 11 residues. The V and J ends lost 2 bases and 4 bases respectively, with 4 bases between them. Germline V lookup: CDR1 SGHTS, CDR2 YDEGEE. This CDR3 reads CASSFSYEQYF. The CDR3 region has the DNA TGTGCCAGCAGCTTTTCTTACGAGCAGTACTTC.

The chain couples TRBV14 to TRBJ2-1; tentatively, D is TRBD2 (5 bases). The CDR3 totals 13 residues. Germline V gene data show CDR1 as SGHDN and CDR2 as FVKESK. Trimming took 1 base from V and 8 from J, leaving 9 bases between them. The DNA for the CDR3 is TGTGCCAGCAGCCAAGTAATTAGCGATGAGCAGTTCTTC. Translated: CASSQVISDEQFF. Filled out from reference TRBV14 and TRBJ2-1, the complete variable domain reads EAGVTQFPSHSVIEKGQTVTLRCDPISGHDNLYWYRRVMGKEIKFLLHFVKESKQDESGMPNNRFLAERTGGTYSTLKVQPAELEDSGVYFCASSQVISDEQFFGPGTRLTVL.

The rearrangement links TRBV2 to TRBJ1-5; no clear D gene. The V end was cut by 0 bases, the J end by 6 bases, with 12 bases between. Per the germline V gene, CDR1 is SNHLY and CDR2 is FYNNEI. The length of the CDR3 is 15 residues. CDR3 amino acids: CASSEALADLQPQHF. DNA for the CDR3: TGTGCCAGCAGTGAAGCGCTTGCGGATCTTCAGCCCCAGCATTTT.

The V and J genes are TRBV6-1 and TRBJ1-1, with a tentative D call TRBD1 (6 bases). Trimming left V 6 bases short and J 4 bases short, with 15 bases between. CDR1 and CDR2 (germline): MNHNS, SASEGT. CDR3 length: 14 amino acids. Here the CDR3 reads CASRIGQLGTEAFF. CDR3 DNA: TGTGCCAGCAGGATAGGACAGTTGGGCACTGAAGCTTTCTTT.

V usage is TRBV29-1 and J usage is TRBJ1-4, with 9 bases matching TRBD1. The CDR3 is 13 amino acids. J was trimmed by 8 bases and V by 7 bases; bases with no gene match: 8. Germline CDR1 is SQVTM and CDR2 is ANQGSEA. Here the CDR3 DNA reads TGCAGCGCACGGACAGGGGAAGGGGAAAAACTGTTTTTT. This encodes CSARTGEGEKLFF.